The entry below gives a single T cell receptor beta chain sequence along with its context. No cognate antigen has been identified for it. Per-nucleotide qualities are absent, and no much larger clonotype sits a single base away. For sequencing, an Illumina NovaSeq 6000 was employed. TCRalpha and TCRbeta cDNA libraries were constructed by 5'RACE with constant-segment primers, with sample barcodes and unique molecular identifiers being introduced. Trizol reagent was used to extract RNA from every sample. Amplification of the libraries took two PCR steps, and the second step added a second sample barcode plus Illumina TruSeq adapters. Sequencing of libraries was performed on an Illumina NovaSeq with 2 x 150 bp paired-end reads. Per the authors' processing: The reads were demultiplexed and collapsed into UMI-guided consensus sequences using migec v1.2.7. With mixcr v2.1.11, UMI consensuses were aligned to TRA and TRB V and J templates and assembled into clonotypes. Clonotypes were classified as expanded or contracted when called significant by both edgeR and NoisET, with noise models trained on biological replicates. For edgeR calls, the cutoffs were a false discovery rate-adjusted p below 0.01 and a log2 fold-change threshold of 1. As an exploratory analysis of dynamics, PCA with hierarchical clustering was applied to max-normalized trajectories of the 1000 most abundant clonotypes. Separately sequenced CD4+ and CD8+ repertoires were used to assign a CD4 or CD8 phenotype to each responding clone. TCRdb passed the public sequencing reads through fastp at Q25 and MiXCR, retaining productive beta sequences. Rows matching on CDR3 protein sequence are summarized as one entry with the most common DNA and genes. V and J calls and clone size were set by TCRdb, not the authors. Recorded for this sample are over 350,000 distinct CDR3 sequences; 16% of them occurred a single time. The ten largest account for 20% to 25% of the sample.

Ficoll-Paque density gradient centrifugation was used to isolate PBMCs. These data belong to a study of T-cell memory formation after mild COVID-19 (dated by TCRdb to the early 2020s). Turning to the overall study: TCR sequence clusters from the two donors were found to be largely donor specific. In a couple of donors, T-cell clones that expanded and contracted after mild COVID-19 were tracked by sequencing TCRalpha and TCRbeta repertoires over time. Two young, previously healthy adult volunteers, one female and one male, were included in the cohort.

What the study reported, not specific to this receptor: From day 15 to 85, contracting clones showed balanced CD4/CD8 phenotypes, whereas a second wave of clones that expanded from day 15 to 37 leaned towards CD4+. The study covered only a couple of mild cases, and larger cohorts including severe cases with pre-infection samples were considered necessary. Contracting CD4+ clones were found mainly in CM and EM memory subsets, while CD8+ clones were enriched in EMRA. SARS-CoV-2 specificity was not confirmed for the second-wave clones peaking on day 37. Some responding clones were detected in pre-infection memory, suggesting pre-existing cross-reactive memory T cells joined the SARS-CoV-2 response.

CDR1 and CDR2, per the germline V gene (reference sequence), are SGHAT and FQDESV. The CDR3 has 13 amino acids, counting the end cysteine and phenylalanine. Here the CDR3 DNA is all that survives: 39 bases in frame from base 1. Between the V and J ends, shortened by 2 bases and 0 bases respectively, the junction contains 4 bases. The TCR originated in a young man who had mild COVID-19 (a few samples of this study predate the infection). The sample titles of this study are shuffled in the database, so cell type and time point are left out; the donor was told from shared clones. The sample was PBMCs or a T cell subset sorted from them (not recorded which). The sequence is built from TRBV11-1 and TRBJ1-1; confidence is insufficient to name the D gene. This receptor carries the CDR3 CASSLWMNTEAFF. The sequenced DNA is TGTGCCAGCAGCTTATGGATGAACACTGAAGCTTTCTTT.